These 7 T cell receptor beta chains originate from one sample sequenced in a study of immune heterogeneity within non-small cell lung tumors (dated by TCRdb to 2017 to 2018). Genomic DNA was extracted from bulk tumor tissue and used as the TCR template, and approximately 600 ng gDNA was amplified per sample. During surgery, several biopsies were collected from each primary tumor and placed as far from one another as possible within the tumor mass. The study cohort was described as untreated, and patients were newly diagnosed NSCLC cases undergoing curative surgery. Sequencing was carried out with a HiSeq X Ten. The TCR beta CDR3 region was amplified with a multiplex PCR system whose first round ran for 9 to 10 cycles using 32 V-gene forward primers and 13 J-gene reverse primers. TCRdb passed the public sequencing reads through fastp at Q25 and MiXCR, retaining productive beta sequences. Merged by CDR3 protein, the rows form single entries marked with the most common genes and DNA. This sample holds roughly 10,000 distinct CDR3 sequences; approximately 21% were observed only once. Clones ranked in the top ten supply under 4.5% of the sample.

Input material: lung tumor tissue. Every receptor here comes from a man between 60 and 75 years old with non-small cell lung cancer.

This rearrangement joins TRBV20-1 to TRBJ2-1, with 7 positions matching TRBD1. J gave up 9 bases and V 3 bases, and 2 bases lay outside the gene matches. The CDR3 spans 11 residues. CDR1 and CDR2 (germline): DFQATT, SNEGSKA (reference sequence). CDR3 DNA sequence: TGCAGTGCTAGGACAGGGCCTGAGCAGTTCTTC. Protein: CSARTGPEQFF.

The gene calls are TRBV10-2 and TRBJ2-3; maybe TRBD2 (5 bases). The CDR3 is made up of 16 amino acids. Trimming took off 3 bases at V and 7 bases at J, with 20 bases between the two ends. From germline, CDR1 is WSHSY and CDR2 SAAADI. The CDR3 bases are TGCGCCAGCAGTGATCTGTTGGACTCTGGGCGGCATACGCAGTATTTT. Its translation: CASSDLLDSGRHTQYF.

This clonotype was seen repeatedly, ten times or more. The chain employs TRBV7-3 and TRBJ2-3, with 7 nucleotides matching TRBD1. CDR1 and CDR2 (germline): SGHTA, FQGTGA. The junction had 10 bases not matched to a gene; V was cut back by 4 bases and J by 9 bases. The CDR3 is 14 residues long. CDR3: CASSSLDNRGTQYF. CDR3 coding DNA: TGTGCCAGCAGCTCCCTAGATAACAGGGGAACGCAGTATTTT.

There are a few counts of this clonotype. The chain is built from TRBV7-6 and TRBJ2-1; D possibly corresponds to TRBD1 (6 bases). This CDR3 has 12 amino acids. Germline V gene data show CDR1 as SGHVS and CDR2 as FNYEAQ. With 4 bases removed from V and 7 bases from J, the gap between germline ends came to 8 bases. This CDR3 reads CASSSGVNEQFF. The CDR3 coding sequence is TGTGCCAGCAGCTCAGGGGTAAATGAGCAGTTCTTC.

Only a few counts were recorded for this clonotype. The chain is built from TRBV12-3 or TRBV12-4 and TRBJ1-4; D gene ambiguous. This CDR3 contains 14 residues. Trimming pared 2 bases from V and 5 bases from J, leaving 9 bases between. The CDR3: CASSLFRENEKLFF. The CDR3 DNA sequence: TGTGCCAGCAGTTTATTTAGGGAGAATGAAAAACTGTTTTTT.

The chain has TRBV5-6 and TRBJ1-4, with D uncertain. The CDR3 is made up of 14 amino acids. V lost 7 bases to trimming and J lost 0 bases, with 10 bases between them. The germline gives CDR1 SGHDT, CDR2 YYEEEE. The CDR3 nucleotides are TGTGCCAGCGGTTTGCTTGCAACTAATGAAAAACTGTTTTTT. Translated: CASGLLATNEKLFF.

This clonotype was seen a handful of times. This chain joins TRBV9 and TRBJ2-3, with D possibly matching TRBD2 (5 bases). This CDR3 comprises 14 residues. V lost 4 bases to trimming and J lost 1 base, with 10 bases between them. Looked up from germline, CDR1 is SGDLS and CDR2 is YYNGEE. CDR3 residues: CASSRLGGTDTQYF. Written as DNA, the CDR3 is TGTGCCAGCAGCCGGCTCGGGGGCACAGATACGCAGTATTTT.